Sequencing of this T cell receptor (beta chain) was carried out in a study of T cell repertoires in cytomegalovirus infection. Study at large: Public TCR beta signatures indicated both CMV infection and matching HLA type.

In this sample, this clonotype turned up once. Its antigen is unidentified. Losses at the gene ends were 2 bases for V and 5 bases for J; bases not matched to a gene: 8. CDR1 is KGHDR, CDR2 SFDVKD, per germline. This CDR3 is 17 amino acids long. Study-wide results and limits: CMV-specific HLA-C-restricted TCR beta clonotypes dominated the ex vivo response. Identification of carriers of CMV plus the relevant HLA was achieved through cumulative public TCR beta family frequency.

TCRdb processed the reads anew with MiXCR; each CDR3 protein has one entry. In the table there are under 600,000 distinct CDR3 sequences, about 15% of which are singletons. The chain is built from TRBV24-1 and TRBJ2-3; 11 nucleotides line up with TRBD2. This TCR came from a human donor in good health (CMV status not recorded). Some clones in this sample may be carry-over from other donors' samples. The sequenced sample consisted of CD8+ T cells from PBMCs. The CDR3 region has the DNA TGTGCCACCAGTGATTCCGAGACTAGCGGGATGGAAGATACGCAGTATTTT. Protein sequence: CATSDSETSGMEDTQYF.